This paragraph covers one T cell receptor beta chain sequence. What it binds is unknown. The germline CDR1 and CDR2 sequences are SGHAT and FQNNGV. This CDR3 contains 13 residues. With 4 bases removed from V and 8 bases from J, the gap between germline ends came to 14 bases. The data belong to a study of identical twins. TCRdb called the 5' RACE reads again in MiXCR, with one record for every CDR3 protein. In the table there are roughly 1,500,000 distinct CDR3 sequences, about 31% of which are singletons. Findings and limits, study-wide: Insertion counts were lower in abundant cord blood beta clonotypes, a trend that memory repertoires did not show. Within monozygotic twins, out-of-frame TCR alpha sharing was underestimated by the models.

Sequencing was performed on cord blood. The receptor comes from a newborn girl in good health. J is TRBJ1-1 and V is TRBV11-2; D is perhaps TRBD1 (5 bases). The CDR3 bases are TGTGCCAGCAGCTCCCTCAGGGAACCCGAAGCTTTCTTT. Translation: CASSSLREPEAFF. Drawing the rest from reference TRBV11-2 and TRBJ1-1, the complete variable domain is EAGVAQSPRYKIIEKRQSVAFWCNPISGHATLYWYQQILGQGPKLLIQFQNNGVVDDSQLPKDRFSAERLKGVDSTLKIQPAKLEDSAVYLCASSSLREPEAFFGQGTRLTVV.